Detailed here is one TCR beta chain. This record belongs to a study of control samples from healthy donors and cancer patients. Germline lookup yields CDR1 LGHDT and CDR2 YNNKEL (reference sequence). This CDR3 spans 13 amino acids. The J segment lost 8 bases and the V segment lost 6 bases, leaving 8 bases of the junction unmatched. The data were produced by immunoSEQ multiplex PCR, yet TCRdb's version contains in-frame clones alone and is incomplete. The data show approximately 150,000 clones, about nine tenths seen once. The sequenced sample was blood. This chain uses TRBV3-1 (or the pseudogene TRBV3-2) with TRBJ1-2; 8 positions agree with TRBD1. The clonotype originates from a man younger than 40 in good health. CDR3 in DNA: TGTGCCAGCAGTAATACAGGGGGTTACGGCTACACCTTC. Encoded protein: CASSNTGGYGYTF.